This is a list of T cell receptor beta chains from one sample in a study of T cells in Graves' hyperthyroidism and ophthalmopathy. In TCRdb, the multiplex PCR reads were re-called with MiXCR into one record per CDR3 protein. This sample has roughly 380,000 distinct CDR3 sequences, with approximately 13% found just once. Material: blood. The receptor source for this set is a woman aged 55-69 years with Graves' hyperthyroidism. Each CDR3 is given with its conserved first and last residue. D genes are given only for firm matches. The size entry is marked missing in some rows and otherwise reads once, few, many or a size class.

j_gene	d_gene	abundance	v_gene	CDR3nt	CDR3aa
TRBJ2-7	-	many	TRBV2	TGTGCCAGCAGGAGACAGTCCTACGAGCAGTACTTC	CASRRQSYEQYF
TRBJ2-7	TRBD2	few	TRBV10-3	TGTGCCATCAGTGGGGCGGGAGGTCCCACCTACGAGCAGTACTTC	CAISGAGGPTYEQYF
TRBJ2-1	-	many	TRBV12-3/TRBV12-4	TGTGCCAGCAGTTTGGGGACTGTTAGTAGGCAGTTCTTC	CASSLGTVSRQFF
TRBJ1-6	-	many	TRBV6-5	TGTGCCAGCAGTTACTCAATTATGGGGTTACCTTCACCCCTCCACTTT	CASSYSIMGLPSPLHF
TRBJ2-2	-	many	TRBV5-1	TGCGCCAGCGTGGACAGTTCCACCGGGGAGCTGTTTTTT	CASVDSSTGELFF
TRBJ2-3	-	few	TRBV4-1	TGCGCCAGCAGCCAAGCTACGGCGGTGGGCACAGATACGCAGTATTTT	CASSQATAVGTDTQYF
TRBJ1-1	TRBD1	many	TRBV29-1	TGCAGCGTTGAAGGTCGGGACAGGGGATGGAAGACTGAAGCTTTCTTT	CSVEGRDRGWKTEAFF
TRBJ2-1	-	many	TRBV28	TGTGCCAGCAGTTTATTGCTTCGGGGTGAGCAGTTCTTC	CASSLLLRGEQFF
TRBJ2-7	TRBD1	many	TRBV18	TGTGCCAGCTCACCACCCGGGACAGGGTTAAGGAACGAGCAGTACTTC	CASSPPGTGLRNEQYF
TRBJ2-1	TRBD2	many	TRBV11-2	TGTGCCAGCAGCTCCGACCGGACTAGCGGGCCATACAATGAGCAGTTCTTC	CASSSDRTSGPYNEQFF
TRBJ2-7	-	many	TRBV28	TGTGCCAGCAGTTTCCCAGGGGCAGCCTACGAGCAGTACTTC	CASSFPGAAYEQYF
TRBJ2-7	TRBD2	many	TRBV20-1	TGCAGTGCCGCAATTAGTGCGGGAGGGACCTACGAGCAGTACTTC	CSAAISAGGTYEQYF
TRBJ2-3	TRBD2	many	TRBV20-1	TGCAGTGCTAGACCTAGCGGGAGGGCCACAGATACGCAGTATTTT	CSARPSGRATDTQYF
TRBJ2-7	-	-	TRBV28	TGTGCCATCGTCCCCGGCGGAGCGAACGAGCAGTACTTC	CAIVPGGANEQYF
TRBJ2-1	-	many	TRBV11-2	TGTGCCAGCAGCTTGGGGATTGGGTCCCCCACCCAGTGGAGGCAGTTCTTC	CASSLGIGSPTQWRQFF
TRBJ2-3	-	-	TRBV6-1	TGTGCCAGCATCGGGGGAGGCACAGATACGCAGTATTTT	CASIGGGTDTQYF
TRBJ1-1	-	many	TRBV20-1	TGCAGTGCTAGAGAATCCGCAGCCAAGAACACTGAAGCTTTCTTT	CSARESAAKNTEAFF
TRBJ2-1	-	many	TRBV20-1	TGCAGTGCTCCAAGGCAGGGACTTAGTTGGAATGAGCAGTTCTTC	CSAPRQGLSWNEQFF
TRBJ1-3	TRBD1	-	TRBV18	TGTGCCAGCTCACCAACGACAGGGAGCTCTGGAAACACCATATATTTT	CASSPTTGSSGNTIYF
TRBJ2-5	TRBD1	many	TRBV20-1	TGCAGTGCTAGACGGGACAGGGGAGGTGAGACCCAGTACTTC	CSARRDRGGETQYF
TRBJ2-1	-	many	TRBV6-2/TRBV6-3	TGTGCCAGCAGTTACTTAAAGGCAATTCTCAATGAGCAGTTCTTC	CASSYLKAILNEQFF
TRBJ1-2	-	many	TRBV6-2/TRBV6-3	TGTGCCACCCGGGCGGGATATGGCTACACCTTC	CATRAGYGYTF
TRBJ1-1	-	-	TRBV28	TGTGCCAGCAATACGTGGGGTGGCTCTGAAGCTTTCTTT	CASNTWGGSEAFF
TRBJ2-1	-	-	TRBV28	TGTGCCAGCAGTTTACGTTCGCATGAGCAGTTCTTC	CASSLRSHEQFF
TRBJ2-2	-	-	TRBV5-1	TGCGCCAGCAGCTTGCGCCCTAACGCCGGGGAGCTGTTTTTT	CASSLRPNAGELFF
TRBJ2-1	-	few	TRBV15	TGTGCCACCAGCAGCCTAGGAGGACGCGGCAATGAGCAGTTCTTC	CATSSLGGRGNEQFF
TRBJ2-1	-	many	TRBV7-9	TGTGCCAGCAGCTTTGGACTCTACAATGAGCAGTTCTTC	CASSFGLYNEQFF
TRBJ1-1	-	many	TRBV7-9	TGTGCCAGCAGCGGGGGTGGGGGTGACACTGAAGCTTTCTTT	CASSGGGGDTEAFF
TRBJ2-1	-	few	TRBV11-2	TGTGCCAGCAGCTCACGATTTACGGGAGTGAGGTACAATGAGCAGTTCTTC	CASSSRFTGVRYNEQFF
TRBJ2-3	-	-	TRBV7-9	TGTGCCAGCAGCTTACCCCGGGGCCCGGGAGATACGCAGTATTTT	CASSLPRGPGDTQYF
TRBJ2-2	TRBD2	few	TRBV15	TGTGCCACCAGCAGAGATGGTTTTAGGTTGACTAGCGGGAGCCCCGGGGAGCTGTTTTTT	CATSRDGFRLTSGSPGELFF
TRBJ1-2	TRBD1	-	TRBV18	TGTGCCAGCTCCCCCGGGACAGGGGGTTTCCGCTATGGCTACACCTTC	CASSPGTGGFRYGYTF
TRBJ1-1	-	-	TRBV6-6	TGTGCCAGCAGTTACTCGACACAGGTGAACACTGAAGCTTTCTTT	CASSYSTQVNTEAFF
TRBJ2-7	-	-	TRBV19	TGTGCCAGTACCACGACCGCGGGGCGCGACGAGCAGTACTTC	CASTTTAGRDEQYF
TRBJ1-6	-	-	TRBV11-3	TGTGCCAGCAGCTTGCGGTTCAATTCACCCCTCCACTTT	CASSLRFNSPLHF
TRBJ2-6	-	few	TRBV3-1	TGTGCCAGCAGCCAAGGGCCTTACTCTGGGGCCAACGTCCTGACTTTC	CASSQGPYSGANVLTF
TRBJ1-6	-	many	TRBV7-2	TGTGCCAGCAGCTTATATTCACCCCTCCACTTT	CASSLYSPLHF
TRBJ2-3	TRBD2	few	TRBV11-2	TGTGCCAGCAGCTTAGAAAGTAGCGGGGGCACGCAGTATTTT	CASSLESSGGTQYF
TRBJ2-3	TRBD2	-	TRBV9	TGTGCCAGCAGCGTAGCTCTGCGGGAGGGCCCAGATACGCAGTATTTT	CASSVALREGPDTQYF
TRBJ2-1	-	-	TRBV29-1	TGCAGCGTTGAATGGGACGTCAATGAGCAGTTCTTC	CSVEWDVNEQFF
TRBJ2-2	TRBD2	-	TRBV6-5	TGTGCCAGCAGTTACTCGGGCGGGAGGGGGACCGGGGAGCTGTTTTTT	CASSYSGGRGTGELFF
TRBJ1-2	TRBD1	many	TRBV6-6	TGTGCCAGCAGTTACGGGACAGACTATGGCTACACCTTC	CASSYGTDYGYTF
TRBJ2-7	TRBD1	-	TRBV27	TGTGCCAGCAGTCGCCTAGGGGACAGGGGGGACGAGCAGTACTTC	CASSRLGDRGDEQYF
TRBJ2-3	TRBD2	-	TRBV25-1	TGTGCCAGTGAGCGGGGACCAGGTACAGATACGCAGTATTTT	CASERGPGTDTQYF
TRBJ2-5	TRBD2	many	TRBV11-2	TGTGCCAGCAGCTCGGGGGAACTAGCGGGAGATGAGACCCAGTACTTC	CASSSGELAGDETQYF
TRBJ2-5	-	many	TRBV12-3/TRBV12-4	TGTGCCAGCAGCCAGAGGAGGGTAGGGACTCAGGACTTC	CASSQRRVGTQDF
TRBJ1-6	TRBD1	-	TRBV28	TGTGCCAGCAGAACCGGGACAGGGGGCTTCTCACCCCTCCACTTT	CASRTGTGGFSPLHF
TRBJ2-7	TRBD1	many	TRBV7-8	TGTGCCAGCAGCCCCGACAGGGTGGGCTACGAGCAGTACTTC	CASSPDRVGYEQYF
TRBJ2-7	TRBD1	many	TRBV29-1	TGCAGCGTTGCGGTCACAGGGGAATGGGTGTACGAGCAGTACTTC	CSVAVTGEWVYEQYF
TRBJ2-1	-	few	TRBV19	TGTGCCAGTAGTAATTCCAGTCGTGTAAATGAGCAGTTCTTC	CASSNSSRVNEQFF
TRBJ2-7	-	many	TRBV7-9	TGTGCCAGCAGATCGTTTGGGGCACCCGAGCAGTACTTC	CASRSFGAPEQYF
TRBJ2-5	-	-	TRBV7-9	TGTGCCAGCAGCTTCCCGGACCGGAGAGAGACCCAGTACTTC	CASSFPDRRETQYF
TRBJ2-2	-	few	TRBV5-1	TGCGCCAGCAGCTTGGACCCACAGGGTACCGGGGAGCTGTTTTTT	CASSLDPQGTGELFF
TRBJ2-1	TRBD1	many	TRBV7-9	TGTGCCAGCAGCTTAGTCGAGGGACAGAGATACAATGAGCAGTTCTTC	CASSLVEGQRYNEQFF
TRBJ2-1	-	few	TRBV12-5	TGTGCTAGTGGTTTGTGGACGAACTACAATGAGCAGTTCTTC	CASGLWTNYNEQFF
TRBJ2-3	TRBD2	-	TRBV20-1	TGCAGTGCTCTTGCGGGAGGTGATACGCAGTATTTT	CSALAGGDTQYF
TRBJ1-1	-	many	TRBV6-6	TGTGCCAGCAGTTACTCGACACGGATGAACACTGAAGCTTTCTTT	CASSYSTRMNTEAFF